The 10 T cell receptor beta chains below come from one sample, sequenced in a study of T cell responses to AZD1222 COVID-19 vaccine (dated by TCRdb to the early 2020s). Read against the paper, the sample's time point label means: about 28 days (+/-7) after the second vaccine dose. The receptor library was made with the immunoSEQ multiplex PCR assay. This is the immuneACCESS table as TCRdb keeps it, with only in-frame sequences that have V and J called. A part of the clones is gone; compared with another copy, unresolved V genes explain less than half, and the rest is unexplained. For this sample there are about 180,000 clones; around 94% appear just once. Approximately 1.5% of the sample lies in the top ten. The input for sequencing was peripheral blood, taken 28 days after the second AZD1222 dose. The receptors here all came from an adult who received the AZD1222 COVID-19 vaccine.

The chain couples TRBV4-2 to TRBJ1-3, with D perhaps TRBD1 (6 bases). The ends were cut back, 4 bases at V and 0 bases at J, with 13 bases in the middle. Germline V gene sequence: CDR1 LGHNA, CDR2 YNFKEQ. The length of the CDR3 is 16 residues. CDR3 amino acids: CASSRGPTLSGNTIYF. The CDR3 DNA is TGTGCCAGCAGCCGGGGGCCAACCCTCTCTGGAAACACCATATATTTT.

The chain recombines TRBV28 with TRBJ1-4; D is ambiguous. V was shortened by 5 bases and J by 4 bases, with 8 bases between the two germline ends. Germline CDR1 reads MDHEN; CDR2 reads SYDVKM. This CDR3 region has 13 residues. The CDR3 DNA reads as TGTGCCAGCAGTCTACCGTTTAATGAAAAACTGTTTTTT. Translation gives CASSLPFNEKLFF.

V and J are TRBV7-9 and TRBJ1-4; D is perhaps TRBD1 (5 bases). Germline CDR1 is SEHNR and CDR2 is FQNEAQ (reference sequence). The CDR3 has 14 amino acids. The V gene lost 8 bases and the J gene lost 5 bases, with 15 bases spanning the gap. The CDR3 sequence: CASLPSTENEKLFF. CDR3 in DNA: TGTGCCAGCCTTCCATCGACAGAGAATGAAAAACTGTTTTTT.

CDR3 bases: TGTGCCAGCCTGGGGTACACTGAAGCTTTCTTT. Protein sequence: CASLGYTEAFF. The V call is TRBV5-5, the J call TRBJ1-1; D gene ambiguous. The length of the CDR3 is 11 residues. The germline gives CDR1 SGHKS, CDR2 YYEKEE (reference sequence). Trimming pared 7 bases from V and 3 bases from J, leaving 7 bases between. Variable domain in full (rest from reference TRBV5-5 and TRBJ1-1): DAGVTQSPTHLIKTRGQQVTLRCSPISGHKSVSWYQQVLGQGPQFIFQYYEKEERGRGNFPDRFSARQFPNYSSELNVNALLLGDSALYLCASLGYTEAFFGQGTRLTVV.

The chain is built from TRBV7-9 and TRBJ1-1; TRBD1 might be the D (6 bases). Between the trimmed V and J ends, which lost 5 bases and 3 bases, there was a span of 16 bases. Germline V CDR1 and CDR2: SEHNR, FQNEAQ (reference sequence). CDR3 length: 15 amino acids. CDR3: CASSPPPRGDTEAFF. The CDR3 region has the DNA TGTGCCAGCAGCCCTCCACCGAGGGGGGACACTGAAGCTTTCTTT.

The V call is TRBV7-8, the J call TRBJ1-1; unclear D gene. Germline loops: CDR1 SGHVS, CDR2 FQNEAQ. This CDR3 has 15 amino acids. The V end was cut by 1 base, the J end by 0 bases, with 9 bases between. The CDR3 region is CASSLVSVMNTEAFF. In nucleotides, the CDR3 is TGTGCCAGCAGCTTAGTTAGTGTAATGAACACTGAAGCTTTCTTT.

This rearrangement joins TRBV5-4 to TRBJ1-1; D is ambiguous. The V gene lost 0 bases and the J gene lost 1 base, with 7 bases spanning the gap. Germline-derived CDR1 and CDR2 are SGHNT and YYREEE (reference sequence). CDR3 size: 14 residues. As DNA, the CDR3 is TGTGCCAGCAGCTTGGACTCAGGGAACACTGAAGCTTTCTTT. Residues: CASSLDSGNTEAFF.

The chain uses TRBV14 and TRBJ1-2; D remains unclear. From germline, CDR1 is SGHDN and CDR2 FVKESK. The CDR3 loop spans 15 amino acids. V gave up 1 base and J gave up 4 bases, with 13 bases separating them. CDR3 DNA sequence: TGTGCCAGCAGCCAAGGGCAGGCACACCTCTATGGCTACACCTTC. This translates into CASSQGQAHLYGYTF.

The chain has TRBV19 and TRBJ2-3; TRBD2 might be the D (6 bases). The CDR3 sequence is 12 residues long. Germline V CDR1 and CDR2: LNHDA, SQIVND (reference sequence). V was pared by 3 bases and J by 9 bases, with 10 bases between. CDR3 residues: CASSMGGTTQYF. The CDR3 DNA follows: TGTGCCAGTAGTATGGGGGGTACCACGCAGTATTTT.

The chain links TRBV4-1 to TRBJ1-4, with D maybe TRBD1 (5 bases). The CDR3 is 17 amino acids. Trimming stripped 0 bases from V and 3 bases from J, with 14 bases between. Germline V gene data show CDR1 as MGHRA and CDR2 as YSYEKL. The CDR3: CASSQDPQAGANEKLFF. CDR3 in DNA: TGCGCCAGCAGCCAAGACCCACAGGCGGGGGCTAATGAAAAACTGTTTTTT.